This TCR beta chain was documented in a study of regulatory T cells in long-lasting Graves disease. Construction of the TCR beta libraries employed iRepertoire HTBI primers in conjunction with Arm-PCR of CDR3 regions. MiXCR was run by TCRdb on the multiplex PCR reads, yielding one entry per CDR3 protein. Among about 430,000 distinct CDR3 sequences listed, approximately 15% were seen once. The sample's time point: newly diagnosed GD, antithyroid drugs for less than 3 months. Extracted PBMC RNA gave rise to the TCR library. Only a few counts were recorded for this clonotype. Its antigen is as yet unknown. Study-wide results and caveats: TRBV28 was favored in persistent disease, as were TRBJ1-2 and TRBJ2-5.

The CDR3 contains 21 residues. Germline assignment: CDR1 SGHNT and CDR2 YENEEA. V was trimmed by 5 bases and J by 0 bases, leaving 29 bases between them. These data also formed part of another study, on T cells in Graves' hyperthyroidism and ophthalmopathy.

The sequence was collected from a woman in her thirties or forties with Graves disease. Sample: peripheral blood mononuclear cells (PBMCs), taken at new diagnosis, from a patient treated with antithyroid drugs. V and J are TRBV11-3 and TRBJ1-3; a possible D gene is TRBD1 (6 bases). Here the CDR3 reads CASSTMSGFVRGGTSGNTIYF. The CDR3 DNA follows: TGTGCCAGCAGCACGATGTCCGGGTTTGTGCGAGGGGGGACCTCTGGAAACACCATATATTTT.